This T cell receptor beta chain stems from a study of human T cells and chemical hapten exposure. Regarding the study as a whole: Donors in the study had alopecia, meaning their immune response may differ from healthy people's.

Germline CDR1 is MNHEY and CDR2 is SVGAGI. The CDR3 contains 17 residues. Between the trimmed V and J ends, which lost 0 bases and 0 bases, there was a span of 13 bases. This clonotype was detected a few times. Its antigen is unidentified. The study used a library that attached unique molecular identifiers to individual cDNA molecules. TCRdb re-derived calls from the RACE reads in MiXCR, one entry per CDR3 protein. The sample yields over 85,000 distinct CDR3 sequences, more than 10% seen once. The time point here: pre-sensitization, week 0. Treatment specified: therapeutic diphenylcyclopropenone sensitization with weekly scalp DPC.

The sequence came from a woman aged 60-75 years with alopecia areata. Some clones in this sample may be carry-over from other donors' samples. The starting material was whole blood, obtained in connection with sensitization to the hapten diphenylcyclopropenone (DPC). This chain links TRBV6-5 with TRBJ2-3; unclear D gene. The CDR3 nucleotides read TGTGCCAGCAGTTACTCGAATCGCGGCGGTAGCACAGATACGCAGTATTTT. This codes for CASSYSNRGGSTDTQYF.